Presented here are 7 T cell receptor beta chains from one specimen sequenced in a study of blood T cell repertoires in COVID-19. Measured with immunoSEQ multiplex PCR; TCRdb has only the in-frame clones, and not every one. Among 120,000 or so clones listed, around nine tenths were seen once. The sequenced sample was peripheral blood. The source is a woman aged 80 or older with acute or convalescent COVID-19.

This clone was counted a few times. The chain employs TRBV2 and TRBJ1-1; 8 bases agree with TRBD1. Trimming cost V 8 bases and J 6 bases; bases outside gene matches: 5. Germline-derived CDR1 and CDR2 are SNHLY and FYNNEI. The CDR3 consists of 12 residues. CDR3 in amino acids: CASDRGTAEAFF. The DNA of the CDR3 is TGTGCCAGCGACAGGGGAACAGCTGAAGCTTTCTTT.

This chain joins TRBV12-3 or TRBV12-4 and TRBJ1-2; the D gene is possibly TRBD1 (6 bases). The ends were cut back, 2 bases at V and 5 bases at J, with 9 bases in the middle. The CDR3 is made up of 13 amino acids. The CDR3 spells CASSLPTGYGYTF. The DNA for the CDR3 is TGTGCCAGCAGTTTACCAACAGGGTATGGCTACACCTTC.

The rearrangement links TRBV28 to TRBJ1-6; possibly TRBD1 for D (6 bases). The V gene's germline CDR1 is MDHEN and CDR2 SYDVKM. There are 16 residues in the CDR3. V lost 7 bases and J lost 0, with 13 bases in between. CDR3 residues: CASKPTGGSYNSPLHF. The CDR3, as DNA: TGTGCCAGCAAACCGACAGGAGGCTCCTATAATTCACCCCTCCACTTT.

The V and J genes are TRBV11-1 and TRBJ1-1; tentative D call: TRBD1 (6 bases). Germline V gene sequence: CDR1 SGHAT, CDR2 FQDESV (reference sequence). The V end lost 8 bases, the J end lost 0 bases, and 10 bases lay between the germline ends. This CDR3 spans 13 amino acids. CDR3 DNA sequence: TGTGCCAGCGGCACAGGGCTGAACACTGAAGCTTTCTTT. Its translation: CASGTGLNTEAFF.

The CDR3 region has the DNA TGTGCCAGCAGCGTTGAGGGCACCGGGGAGCTGTTTTTT. It specifies CASSVEGTGELFF. This sequence joins TRBV11-3 and TRBJ2-2; tentatively, D is TRBD2 (5 bases). This CDR3 has 13 residues. Germline CDR1 reads SGHNT; CDR2 reads YENEEA. Trimming removed 5 bases from V and 4 bases from J, with 8 bases in between.

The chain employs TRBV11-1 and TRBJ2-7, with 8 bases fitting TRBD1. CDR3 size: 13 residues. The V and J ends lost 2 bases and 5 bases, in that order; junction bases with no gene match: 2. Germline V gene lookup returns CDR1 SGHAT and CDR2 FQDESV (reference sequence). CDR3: CASSLSGGHEQYF. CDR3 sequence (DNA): TGTGCCAGCAGCTTATCAGGGGGCCACGAGCAGTACTTC.

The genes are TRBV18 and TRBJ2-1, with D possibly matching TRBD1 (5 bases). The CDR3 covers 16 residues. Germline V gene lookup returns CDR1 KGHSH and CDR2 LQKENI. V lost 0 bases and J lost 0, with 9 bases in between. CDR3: CASSPPQRGSYNEQFF. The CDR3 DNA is TGTGCCAGCTCACCACCGCAAAGGGGCTCCTACAATGAGCAGTTCTTC.